Listed here are 4 T cell receptor beta chains from one sample, sequenced in a study of T cell responses to AZD1222 COVID-19 vaccine. The assay was immunoSEQ multiplex PCR, and TCRdb's table has in-frame clones only and misses some. The sample lists approximately 110,000 clones; around 90% were seen once. Material: peripheral blood, obtained on day 0 of AZD1222 vaccination. These receptor sequences come from an adult in good health.

This chain uses TRBV24-1 with TRBJ2-5; no definite D call. The CDR3 sequence is 15 residues long. Germline V lookup: CDR1 KGHDR, CDR2 SFDVKD. Between the trimmed V and J ends, which lost 2 bases and 1 base, there was a span of 10 bases. CDR3 in amino acids: CATSDSRAFQETQYF. CDR3 bases: TGTGCCACCAGTGATTCCCGGGCCTTCCAAGAGACCCAGTACTTC.

The chain employs TRBV2 and TRBJ2-7, with D perhaps matching TRBD1 (5 bases). This CDR3 has 12 amino acids. Trimming removed 6 bases from V and 3 bases from J, with 9 bases in between. Germline values: CDR1 SNHLY, CDR2 FYNNEI. The CDR3: CASRSDSYEQYF. CDR3 DNA sequence: TGTGCCAGCAGGAGTGACAGCTACGAGCAGTACTTC.

This chain links TRBV5-1 with TRBJ1-4; weak D call: TRBD1 (5 bases). The CDR3 has 12 amino acids. The germline gives CDR1 SGHRS, CDR2 YFSETQ. V was clipped by 7 bases and J by 7 bases, with 11 bases between them. For the CDR3, the DNA is TGCGCCAGCCAAGGCGGGGGTGAAAAACTGTTTTTT. This encodes CASQGGGEKLFF.

The chain employs TRBV30 and TRBJ1-1; D possibly corresponds to TRBD1 (5 bases). Germline lookup yields CDR1 GTSNPN and CDR2 SVGIG (reference sequence). The CDR3 sequence is 12 residues long. V was clipped by 3 bases and J by 6 bases, with 11 bases between them. CDR3 bases: TGTGCCTGGAGGGGTTTGGGGGCTGAAGCTTTCTTT. Protein: CAWRGLGAEAFF.